This T cell receptor (beta chain) emerged from a study of T-cell reconstitution after alpha-beta-depleted transplantation in children (TCRdb year 2016). Regarding the research as a whole: T-cell immune reconstitution after TCRalphabeta/CD19-depleted allogeneic hematopoietic cell transplantation in children was quantitatively tracked in the study by means of TCR repertoire profiling. What the work shows at the level of the full study, not this receptor alone: In some patients, high TCRbeta diversity at day 60 was attributed to recipient T cells and intrathymic progenitors that had survived conditioning. The apparently early recovery of alphabetaT-cell counts about two months after transplant reportedly depended on only several hundred rapidly expanded clones that came from non-depleted graft cells. Over the following months the frequencies of hyperexpanded clones went down, and after one year T-cell counts and TCRbeta diversity were mostly credited to newly produced T cells.

Read against the paper, the sample's treatment or condition label means: allogeneic hematopoietic cell transplantation with graft depleted of TCRalphabeta T cells and CD19 B cells. The children who served as transplant recipients had been given grafts of TCRalphabeta/CD19-depleted allogeneic hematopoietic cells. The CDR3 goes from the cysteine to the phenylalanine over 15 residues. Left in the record is the CDR3 DNA by itself, 45 bases read in frame from the first base. As encoded in the germline V gene, CDR1 is SQVTM while CDR2 is ANQGSEA. V loses 7 bases at its end and J loses 1 base; junction bases beyond the gene matches: 12. This clonotype was observed many times. The antigen it binds to is not known. One base away there is no much larger clone; base qualities are not given. Libraries came from PCR. The sequencing machine was an Illumina HiSeq 2500. To normalize quantification of the TCRbeta repertoire, the TCR libraries were built with molecular barcoding that relied on unique molecular identifiers. Using fastp at Q25 and MiXCR, TCRdb reprocessed the public reads and kept productive beta chains. Entries that share a CDR3 protein sequence are merged under the most common genes and DNA. The sample yields 55,000 to 85,000 distinct CDR3 sequences; approximately 10% were counted once. Clones ranked in the top ten supply approximately 13% of the sample.

The chain is assembled from TRBV29-1 and TRBJ1-1, and 7 junction bases match TRBD1. The source was PBMCs, collected before TCRalphabeta/CD19-depleted stem cell transplant. The clonotype originates from a boy between 5 and 17 years old with acute myeloid leukemia, due to receive a stem cell transplant. The sequenced DNA is TGCAGCGCCCAGGGGCCGGGACAGAGGAACACTGAAGCTTTCTTT. Protein translation: CSAQGPGQRNTEAFF.